These 13 T cell receptor beta chains originate from one sample sequenced in a study of identical twins. TCRdb re-called the 5' RACE reads with MiXCR, one entry per CDR3 protein. The sample lists around 690,000 distinct CDR3 sequences, over 20% occurring once. The data also belong to a second study, concerning T cells expressing NK-cell markers.

Sequencing was done on a sample of PBMCs. The source of these receptors is a woman aged 18-35 years in good health.

The chain uses TRBV9 and TRBJ2-5; 11 bases are shared with TRBD1. The CDR3 runs 15 residues. The germline CDR1 and CDR2 sequences are SGDLS and YYNGEE. V lost 3 bases and J lost 5; bases outside the gene matches: 6. The CDR3 nucleotides are TGTGCCAGCAGCGGACGGACAGGGGGCGTCGAGACCCAGTACTTC. It specifies CASSGRTGGVETQYF.

This clonotype was counted only a few times. The J gene is TRBJ1-1, the V gene TRBV6-2 or TRBV6-3; no definite D call. With 0 bases removed from V and 1 base from J, the gap between germline ends came to 27 bases. This CDR3 has 21 amino acids. Germline loops: CDR1 MNHEY, CDR2 SVGEGT. In DNA, the CDR3 is TGTGCCAGCAGTTACTCGAGTGGTCACCAATGGTCAGTCGGTAGGAACACTGAAGCTTTCTTT. Translated, it gives CASSYSSGHQWSVGRNTEAFF.

This clonotype was recorded many times. Mismatch with germline at one junction end may stem from a read error. This chain links TRBV5-1 with TRBJ2-3, with 10 bases fitting TRBD2. The CDR3 totals 13 residues. CDR1 SGHRS and CDR2 YFSETQ come from the germline V gene. The CDR3 nucleotides are TGTGCCAGCAGCTTAGCGGGAGGAGATACGCAGTATTTT. It is translated as CASSLAGGDTQYF.

The chain combines TRBV7-2 with TRBJ2-1; D is unclear. V shed 7 bases and J shed 8 bases, with 15 bases lying between them. Germline CDR1 SGHTA, CDR2 FQGNSA. The CDR3 consists of 13 residues. DNA of the CDR3: TGTGCCAGCACCCCATCTTTTCCCCATGAGCAGTTCTTC. Its protein product is CASTPSFPHEQFF.

This clonotype was found a few times. The rearrangement joins TRBV2 to TRBJ2-7; TRBD2 matches at 7 bases. Trimming removed 0 bases from V and 4 bases from J; junction bases left unmatched: 9. The CDR3 spans 16 residues. The germline V gene has CDR1 SNHLY and CDR2 FYNNEI. The CDR3 region has the DNA TGTGCCAGCAGTGAAGCGAGCGGGGCATCGGCTTACGAGCAGTACTTC. Amino acids: CASSEASGASAYEQYF.

This chain uses TRBV27 with TRBJ2-3, with 14 bases lining up with TRBD2. Germline V gene data show CDR1 as MNHEY and CDR2 as SMNVEV (reference sequence). V lost 3 bases, J lost 5 bases, and 4 bases stayed unmatched. The CDR3 runs 16 residues. CDR3 region: CASSFVGTSGRDTQYF. CDR3 DNA: TGTGCCAGCAGTTTCGTCGGGACTAGCGGGAGAGATACGCAGTATTTT.

This clonotype has ten or more counts. The genes are TRBV5-5 and TRBJ2-2; D is unresolved. Germline loops: CDR1 SGHKS, CDR2 YYEKEE (reference sequence). This CDR3 is built from 14 residues. The V end was cut by 4 bases, the J end by 4 bases, with 11 bases between. Written as DNA, the CDR3 is TGTGCCAGCAGCCCAGACGCCACCACCGGGGAGCTGTTTTTT. Its protein product is CASSPDATTGELFF.

This clonotype was counted only a few times. The chain has TRBV29-1 and TRBJ2-1; weak D call: TRBD2 (6 bases). The CDR3 loop spans 13 amino acids. The V gene's germline CDR1 is SQVTM and CDR2 ANQGSEA. V lost 4 bases, J lost 7 bases, and 14 bases lay in between. CDR3 residues: CSVVGGVGNEQFF. CDR3 bases: TGCAGCGTTGTGGGCGGGGTGGGGAATGAGCAGTTCTTC.

The V gene is TRBV7-9, the J gene TRBJ2-1; D may correspond to TRBD1 or TRBD2 (6 bases each). Looked up from germline, CDR1 is SEHNR and CDR2 is FQNEAQ (reference sequence). Trimming stripped 11 bases from V and 4 bases from J, with 12 bases between. There are 12 residues in the CDR3. The CDR3 is CALTGAYNEQFF. CDR3 bases: TGTGCCTTGACGGGGGCATACAATGAGCAGTTCTTC.

This CDR3 reads CASSLSSSLSTQYF. CDR3 nucleotide sequence: TGTGCCAGCAGCTTAAGTTCTAGTTTAAGTACGCAGTATTTT. This rearrangement joins TRBV7-2 to TRBJ2-3; D not certain. Looked up from germline, CDR1 is SGHTA and CDR2 is FQGNSA. V lost 2 bases to trimming and J lost 8 bases, with 14 bases between them. CDR3 size: 14 residues.

This clonotype was seen a few times. This chain links TRBV9 with TRBJ1-2; D is undetermined. The CDR3 runs 10 residues. The germline gives CDR1 SGDLS, CDR2 YYNGEE. V lost 7 bases, J lost 2 bases, and 3 bases lay in between. CDR3 sequence (DNA): TGTGCCAGCGGGAACTATGGCTACACCTTC. It is translated as CASGNYGYTF.

This clonotype was seen repeatedly, ten times or more. This chain joins TRBV5-1 and TRBJ2-1, with 13 bases that match TRBD2. Germline CDR1 is SGHRS and CDR2 is YFSETQ. V shed 1 base, J shed 7 bases, and the junction held 8 bases outside the gene matches. The CDR3 runs 17 residues. In DNA form, the CDR3 reads TGCGCCAGCAGCTTGAGGACTAGCGGGAGAGAAAAGAATGAGCAGTTCTTC. This sequence encodes CASSLRTSGREKNEQFF.

The rearrangement uses TRBV20-1 and TRBJ2-3; D is perhaps TRBD2 (5 bases). The CDR3 sequence is 17 residues long. Trimming took 0 bases from V and 0 from J, leaving 16 bases between them. CDR1 is DFQATT, CDR2 SNEGSKA, per germline (reference sequence). This CDR3 is CSARDLRRARSTDTQYF. In nucleotides, the CDR3 is TGCAGTGCTAGAGATCTAAGGCGGGCCCGCAGCACAGATACGCAGTATTTT.